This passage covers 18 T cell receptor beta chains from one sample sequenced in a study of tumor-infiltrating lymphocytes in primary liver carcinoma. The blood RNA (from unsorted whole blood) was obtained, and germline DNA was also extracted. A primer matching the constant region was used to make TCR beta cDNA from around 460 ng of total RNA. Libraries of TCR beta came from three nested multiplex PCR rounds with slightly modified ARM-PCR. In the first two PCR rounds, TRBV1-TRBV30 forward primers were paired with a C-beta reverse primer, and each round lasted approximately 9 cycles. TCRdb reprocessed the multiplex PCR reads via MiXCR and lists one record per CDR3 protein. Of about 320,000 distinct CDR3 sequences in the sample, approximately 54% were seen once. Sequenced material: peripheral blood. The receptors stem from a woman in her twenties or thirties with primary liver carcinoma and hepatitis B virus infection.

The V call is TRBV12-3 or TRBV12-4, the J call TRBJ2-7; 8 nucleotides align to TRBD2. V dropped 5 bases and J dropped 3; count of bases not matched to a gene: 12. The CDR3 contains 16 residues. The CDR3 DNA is TGTGCCAGCAGTCCCTTGACTAGCGTATCATACTACGAGCAGTACTTC. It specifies CASSPLTSVSYYEQYF.

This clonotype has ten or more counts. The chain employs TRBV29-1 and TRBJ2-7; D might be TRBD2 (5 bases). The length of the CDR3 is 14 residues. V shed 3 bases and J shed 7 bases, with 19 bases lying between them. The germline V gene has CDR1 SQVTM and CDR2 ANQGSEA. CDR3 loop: CSVDIGERAKEQYF. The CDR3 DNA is TGCAGCGTTGATATCGGGGAAAGGGCTAAAGAGCAGTACTTC.

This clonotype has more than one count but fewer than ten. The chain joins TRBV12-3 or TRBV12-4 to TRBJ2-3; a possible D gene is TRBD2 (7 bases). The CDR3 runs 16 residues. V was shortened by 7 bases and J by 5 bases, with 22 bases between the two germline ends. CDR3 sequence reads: CASTRGAVRGEDTQYF. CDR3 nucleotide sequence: TGTGCCAGCACCCGGGGGGCTGTTCGGGGGGAAGATACGCAGTATTTT.

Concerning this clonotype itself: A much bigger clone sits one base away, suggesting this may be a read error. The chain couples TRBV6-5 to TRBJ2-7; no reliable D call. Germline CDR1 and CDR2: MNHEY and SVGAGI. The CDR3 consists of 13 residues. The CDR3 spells CAISSPQNYEQYF. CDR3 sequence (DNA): TGTGCCATCAGTTCCCCTCAGAACTACGAGCAGTACTTC.

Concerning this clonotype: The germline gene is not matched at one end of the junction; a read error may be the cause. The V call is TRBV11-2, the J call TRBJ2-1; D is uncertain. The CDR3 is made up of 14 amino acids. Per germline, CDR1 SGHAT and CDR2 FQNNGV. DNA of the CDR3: TGTGCCAGCAGCTTAGATCACCCCACCGATGAGCAATTCTTC. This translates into CASSLDHPTDEQFF.

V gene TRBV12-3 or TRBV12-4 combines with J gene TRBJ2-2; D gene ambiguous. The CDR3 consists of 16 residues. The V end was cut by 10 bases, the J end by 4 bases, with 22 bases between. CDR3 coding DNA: TGTGCCACTTCACCCGGCGAGAGTGCCAGCACCGGGGAGCTGTTTTTT. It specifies CATSPGESASTGELFF.

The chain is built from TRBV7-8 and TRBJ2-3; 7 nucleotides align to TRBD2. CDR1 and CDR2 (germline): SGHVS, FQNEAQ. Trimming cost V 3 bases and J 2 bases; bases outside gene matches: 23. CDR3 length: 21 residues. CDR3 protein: CASSLPISTREEGRNTDTQYF. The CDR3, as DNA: TGTGCCAGCAGCTTGCCCATAAGTACCCGGGAGGAGGGGAGAAACACAGATACGCAGTATTTT.

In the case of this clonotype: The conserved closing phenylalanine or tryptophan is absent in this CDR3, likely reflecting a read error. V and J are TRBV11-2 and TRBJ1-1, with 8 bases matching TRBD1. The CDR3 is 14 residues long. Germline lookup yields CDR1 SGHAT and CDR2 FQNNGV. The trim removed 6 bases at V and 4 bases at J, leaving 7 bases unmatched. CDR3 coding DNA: TGTGCCAGCAGTTCCTTTACAGGGGGCACTGAAGCTTTCCTT. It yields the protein CASSSFTGGTEAFL.

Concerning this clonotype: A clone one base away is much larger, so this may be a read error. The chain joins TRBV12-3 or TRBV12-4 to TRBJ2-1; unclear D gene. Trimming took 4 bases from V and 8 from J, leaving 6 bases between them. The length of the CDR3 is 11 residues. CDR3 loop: CASSSLYEQFF. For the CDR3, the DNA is TGTGCCAGCAGTTCCCTTTATGAGCAGTTCTTC.

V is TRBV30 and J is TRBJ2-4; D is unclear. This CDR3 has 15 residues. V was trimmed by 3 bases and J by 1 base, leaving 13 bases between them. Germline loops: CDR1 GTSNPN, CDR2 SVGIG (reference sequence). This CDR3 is CAWSGRPKAKNIQYF. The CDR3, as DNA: TGTGCCTGGAGCGGTAGGCCGAAGGCCAAAAACATTCAGTACTTC.

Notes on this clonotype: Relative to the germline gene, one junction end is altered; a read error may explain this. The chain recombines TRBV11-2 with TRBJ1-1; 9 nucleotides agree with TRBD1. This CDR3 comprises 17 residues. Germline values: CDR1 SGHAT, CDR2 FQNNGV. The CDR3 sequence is CASSLALPGQGATEASF. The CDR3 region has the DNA TGTGCCAGCAGCCTCGCCCTCCCGGGACAGGGAGCAACTGAAGCTTCCTTT.

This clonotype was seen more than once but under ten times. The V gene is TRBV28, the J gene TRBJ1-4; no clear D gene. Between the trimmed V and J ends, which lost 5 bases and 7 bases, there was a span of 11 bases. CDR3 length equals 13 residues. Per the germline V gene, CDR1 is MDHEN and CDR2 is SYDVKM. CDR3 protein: CASSGGPSEKLFF. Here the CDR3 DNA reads TGTGCCAGCAGTGGTGGGCCTAGTGAAAAACTGTTTTTT. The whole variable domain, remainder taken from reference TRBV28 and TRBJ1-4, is DVKVTQSSRYLVKRTGEKVFLECVQDMDHENMFWYRQDPGLGLRLIYFSYDVKMKEKGDIPEGYSVSREKKERFSLILESASTNQTSMYLCASSGGPSEKLFFGSGTQLSVL.

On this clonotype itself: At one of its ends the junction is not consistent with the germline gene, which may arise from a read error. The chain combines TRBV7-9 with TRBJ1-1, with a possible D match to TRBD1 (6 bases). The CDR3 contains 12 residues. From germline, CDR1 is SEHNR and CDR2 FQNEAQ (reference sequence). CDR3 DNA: TGTGCCAGCAGTAACCGGGACACGGAAGCTTTCTTT. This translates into CASSNRDTEAFF. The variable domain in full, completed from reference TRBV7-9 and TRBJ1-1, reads DTGVSQNPRHKITKRGQNVTFRCDPISEHNRLYWYRQTLGQGPEFLTYFQNEAQLEKSRLLSDRFSAERPKGSFSTLEIQRTEQGDSAMYLCASSNRDTEAFFGQGTRLTVV.

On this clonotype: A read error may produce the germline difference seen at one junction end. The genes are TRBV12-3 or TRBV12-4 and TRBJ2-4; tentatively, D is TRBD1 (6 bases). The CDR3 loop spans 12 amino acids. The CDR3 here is CASRFPLQGWDF. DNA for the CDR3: TGTGCCAGCAGGTTTCCCCTACAGGGTTGGGACTTC.

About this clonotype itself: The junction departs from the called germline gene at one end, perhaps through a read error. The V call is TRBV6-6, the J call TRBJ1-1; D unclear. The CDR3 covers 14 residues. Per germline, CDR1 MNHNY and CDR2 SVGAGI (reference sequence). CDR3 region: CASLNSFMNTETFF. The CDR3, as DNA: TGTGCCAGTTTAAATTCGTTCATGAACACTGAAACTTTCTTT.

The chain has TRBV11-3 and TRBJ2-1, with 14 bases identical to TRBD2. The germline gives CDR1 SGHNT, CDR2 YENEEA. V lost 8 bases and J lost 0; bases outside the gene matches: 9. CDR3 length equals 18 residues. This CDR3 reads CASGAGTSGRPSYNEQFF. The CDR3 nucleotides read TGTGCCAGCGGCGCTGGGACTAGCGGGAGACCCTCCTACAATGAGCAGTTCTTC. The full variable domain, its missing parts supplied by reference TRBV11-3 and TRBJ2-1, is EAGVVQSPRYKIIEKKQPVAFWCNPISGHNTLYWYLQNLGQGPELLIRYENEEAVDDSQLPKDRFSAERLKGVDSTLKIQPAELGDSAVYLCASGAGTSGRPSYNEQFFGPGTRLTVL.

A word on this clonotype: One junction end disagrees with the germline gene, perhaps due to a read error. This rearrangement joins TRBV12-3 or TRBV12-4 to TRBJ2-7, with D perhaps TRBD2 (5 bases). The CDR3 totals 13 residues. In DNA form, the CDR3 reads TGTGCCAGCAGAACCAGCGGCTCCCACGAGCAGTACTTC. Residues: CASRTSGSHEQYF.

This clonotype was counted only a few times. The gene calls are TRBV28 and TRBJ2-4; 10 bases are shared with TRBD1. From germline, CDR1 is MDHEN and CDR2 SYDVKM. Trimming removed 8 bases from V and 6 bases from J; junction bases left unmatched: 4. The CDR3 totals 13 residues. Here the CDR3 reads CASYRTGGNIQYF. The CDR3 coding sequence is TGTGCCAGCTACAGGACAGGGGGAAACATTCAGTACTTC.